One sample yielded the 15 T cell receptor beta chains listed below, sequenced in a study of T cell responses to AZD1222 COVID-19 vaccine. The data were produced by immunoSEQ multiplex PCR, yet TCRdb's version contains in-frame clones alone and is incomplete. This repertoire shows about 100,000 clones, around 90% found once; its top ten account for 1.5% to 2%. The sequencing here drew on peripheral blood, taken on day 0 of AZD1222 vaccination. All receptors come from an adult in good health.

V gene TRBV5-6 combines with J gene TRBJ2-3; D is uncertain. V lost 2 bases and J 3 bases, leaving 4 bases between the germline ends. The CDR3 has 12 residues. Germline assignment: CDR1 SGHDT and CDR2 YYEEEE. In DNA, the CDR3 is TGTGCCAGCAGCTTCCTTACAGATACGCAGTATTTT. Its protein product is CASSFLTDTQYF. The full variable domain, rest sourced from reference TRBV5-6 and TRBJ2-3, is DAGVTQSPTHLIKTRGQQVTLRCSPKSGHDTVSWYQQALGQGPQFIFQYYEEEERQRGNFPDRFSGHQFPNYSSELNVNALLLGDSALYLCASSFLTDTQYFGPGTRLTVL.

The chain has TRBV28 and TRBJ2-2, with 7 bases that match TRBD2. CDR1 is MDHEN, CDR2 SYDVKM, per germline. CDR3 size: 15 residues. V lost 8 bases, J lost 13 bases, and 19 bases stayed unmatched. The CDR3 nucleotides are TGTGCCAGCGAGATCCAGGGAGGGGCGCCGAAAACGCTGTTTTTT. Its translation is CASEIQGGAPKTLFF.

The CDR3 region has the DNA TGTGCCAGCAGCCAAAACCGATTCCGTGGGGTTGGCTACACCTTC. This translates into CASSQNRFRGVGYTF. The chain is built from TRBV3-1 (or the pseudogene TRBV3-2) and TRBJ1-2; D is unresolved. CDR3 length: 15 amino acids. V lost 2 bases, J lost 7 bases, and 17 bases lay in between. Germline assignment: CDR1 LGHDT and CDR2 YNNKEL (reference sequence).

J is TRBJ2-1 and V is TRBV7-2; D perhaps matches TRBD2 (6 bases). The CDR3 contains 15 residues. Trimming shortened V by 6 bases and J by 4 bases, and 16 bases separated the two germline ends. The germline V gene encodes CDR1 SGHTA and CDR2 FQGNSA. The CDR3 protein is CASSSAGNLYNEQFF. The DNA for the CDR3 is TGTGCCAGCAGTTCTGCGGGAAATTTATACAATGAGCAGTTCTTC.

The CDR3 DNA reads TGTGCCAGCAGCCTCGTGTTGACCGGGGACTACAATGAGCAGTTCTTC. Amino acid sequence: CASSLVLTGDYNEQFF. This sequence joins TRBV28 and TRBJ2-1; the D gene is possibly TRBD2 (5 bases). The CDR3 loop spans 16 amino acids. V was cut by 6 bases and J by 3 bases, with 18 bases left in between. CDR1 is MDHEN, CDR2 SYDVKM, per germline.

The chain combines TRBV27 with TRBJ1-4, with D maybe TRBD1 (5 bases). Between the trimmed V and J ends, which lost 5 bases and 1 base, there was a span of 14 bases. CDR3 length equals 16 residues. Germline loops: CDR1 MNHEY, CDR2 SMNVEV (reference sequence). The CDR3 sequence is CASSKDTRRTNEKLFF. As DNA, the CDR3 is TGTGCCAGCAGTAAGGACACCCGAAGAACTAATGAAAAACTGTTTTTT.

The gene calls are TRBV7-6 and TRBJ2-2; 13 nucleotides agree with TRBD2. The V gene end was trimmed by 3 bases and the J gene end by 0 bases; junction bases not matched to a gene: 1. This CDR3 comprises 17 residues. The germline V gene encodes CDR1 SGHVS and CDR2 FNYEAQ. The CDR3 DNA is TGTGCCAGCAGCTTCGGGACTAGCGGGACGAACACCGGGGAGCTGTTTTTT. As protein: CASSFGTSGTNTGELFF.

V gene TRBV28 combines with J gene TRBJ2-7; no clear D gene. This CDR3 is built from 14 residues. Germline values: CDR1 MDHEN, CDR2 SYDVKM. With 0 bases removed from V and 3 bases from J, the gap between germline ends came to 9 bases. The CDR3 sequence is CASSLWDTYYEQYF. CDR3 bases: TGTGCCAGCAGTTTATGGGATACTTACTACGAGCAGTACTTC.

This chain joins TRBV28 and TRBJ1-1, with 7 bases that match TRBD1. This CDR3 has 15 amino acids. V gave up 3 bases and J gave up 2 bases; unmatched junction bases: 6. Germline V gene sequence: CDR1 MDHEN, CDR2 SYDVKM. The CDR3 sequence is CASSFSGGGNTEAFF. CDR3 DNA sequence: TGTGCCAGCAGTTTTTCAGGAGGGGGCAACACTGAAGCTTTCTTT. The whole variable domain, remainder taken from reference TRBV28 and TRBJ1-1, is DVKVTQSSRYLVKRTGEKVFLECVQDMDHENMFWYRQDPGLGLRLIYFSYDVKMKEKGDIPEGYSVSREKKERFSLILESASTNQTSMYLCASSFSGGGNTEAFFGQGTRLTVV.

In nucleotides, the CDR3 is TGTGCCAGCAGCCGACAGGACTCTGGAAACACCATATATTTT. It encodes CASSRQDSGNTIYF. This chain connects TRBV7-8 to TRBJ1-3; possible D gene TRBD1, 6 bases. Germline CDR1 and CDR2: SGHVS and FQNEAQ. V dropped 5 bases and J dropped 0 bases, with 8 bases sitting between them. This CDR3 has 14 amino acids. Complete variable domain (other parts from reference TRBV7-8 and TRBJ1-3): GAGVSQSPRYKVAKRGQDVALRCDPISGHVSLFWYQQALGQGPEFLTYFQNEAQLDKSGLPSDRFFAERPEGSVSTLKIQRTQQEDSAVYLCASSRQDSGNTIYFGEGSWLTVV.

The rearrangement uses TRBV2 and TRBJ1-4; TRBD1 might be the D (5 bases). The CDR3 consists of 13 residues. The V gene lost 2 bases and the J gene lost 6 bases, with 7 bases spanning the gap. The germline V gene encodes CDR1 SNHLY and CDR2 FYNNEI. DNA for the CDR3: TGTGCCAGCAGTGAACAGGGACATGAAAAACTGTTTTTT. Translated: CASSEQGHEKLFF.

CDR3 DNA sequence: TGTGCCAGCAGCGCAAGACGTCCTCAGTACAATGAGCAGTTCTTC. Translating it yields CASSARRPQYNEQFF. This chain uses TRBV7-8 with TRBJ2-1; D gene ambiguous. Germline CDR1 SGHVS, CDR2 FQNEAQ. V lost 5 bases and J 4 bases, leaving 15 bases between the germline ends. The CDR3 covers 15 residues.

The V and J genes are TRBV18 and TRBJ1-2; D is possibly TRBD1 (5 bases). CDR3 length: 15 residues. V lost 3 bases to trimming and J lost 3 bases, with 14 bases between them. Germline CDR1 is KGHSH and CDR2 is LQKENI. CDR3 region: CASSPGPRGDYGYTF. The CDR3 DNA reads TGTGCCAGCTCACCCGGGCCTCGGGGGGACTATGGCTACACCTTC.

The V call is TRBV7-9, the J call TRBJ1-4, with 10 bases identical to TRBD1. This CDR3 has 14 residues. Germline CDR1 is SEHNR and CDR2 is FQNEAQ (reference sequence). V was clipped by 5 bases and J by 7 bases; unmatched bases: 4. CDR3 nucleotide sequence: TGTGCCAGCAGCCATAGGACAGGGGGTGAAAAACTGTTTTTT. Translating gives CASSHRTGGEKLFF.

The chain couples TRBV11-2 to TRBJ2-1; 9 bases are a match to TRBD1. Per the germline V gene, CDR1 is SGHAT and CDR2 is FQNNGV. V lost 1 base to trimming and J lost 2 bases; unmatched junction nucleotides: 0. The CDR3 has 15 residues. The chain's CDR3 is CASSLGTGAYNEQFF. CDR3 bases: TGTGCCAGCAGCTTAGGGACAGGGGCCTACAATGAGCAGTTCTTC. The whole variable domain, filled in from reference TRBV11-2 and TRBJ2-1, reads EAGVAQSPRYKIIEKRQSVAFWCNPISGHATLYWYQQILGQGPKLLIQFQNNGVVDDSQLPKDRFSAERLKGVDSTLKIQPAKLEDSAVYLCASSLGTGAYNEQFFGPGTRLTVL.